The 6 T cell receptor beta chains below all came from one sample that was sequenced in a study of cytomegalovirus exposure and HLA in healthy donors. This PCR relied on a set of 60 Vbeta primers and 13 Jbeta primers. Repertoires were generated with immunoSEQ multiplex PCR, while TCRdb's copy carries only in-frame clones and drops some. The sample yields about 70,000 clones, roughly 88% seen once. Material: PBMCs. The receptor source for this set is a woman in her twenties or thirties in good health and CMV-seronegative.

The chain employs TRBV12-5 and TRBJ2-2; possible D gene TRBD1, 6 bases. This CDR3 has 17 residues. V was cut by 5 bases and J by 4 bases, with 20 bases left in between. Germline V gene lookup returns CDR1 LGHNT and CDR2 FRNRAP. CDR3 in amino acids: CASGEPDGTYGTGELFF. The DNA of the CDR3 is TGTGCTAGTGGTGAACCCGACGGGACATATGGCACCGGGGAGCTGTTTTTT.

V gene TRBV6-1 combines with J gene TRBJ1-4, with TRBD1 identical over 9 bases. V was clipped by 6 bases and J by 7 bases; unmatched bases: 6. The CDR3 extends over 14 amino acids. The germline V gene has CDR1 MNHNS and CDR2 SASEGT. This CDR3 reads CASRRTGAGEKLFF. The CDR3 DNA follows: TGTGCCAGCAGGCGGACAGGGGCGGGTGAAAAACTGTTTTTT.

DNA of the CDR3: TGTGCCAGCAGCAACCGAGGCTCCACGGCGGGAGATACGCAGTATTTT. It codes for CASSNRGSTAGDTQYF. The chain combines TRBV7-2 with TRBJ2-3, with a weak D call TRBD2 (5 bases). Trimming shortened V by 5 bases and J by 5 bases, and 20 bases separated the two germline ends. The CDR3 length is 16 residues. Germline CDR1 SGHTA, CDR2 FQGNSA.

In this sample, this clone turned up once. The V call is TRBV5-4, the J call TRBJ2-7; D might be TRBD1 (5 bases). CDR1 and CDR2 from the germline V gene are SGHNT and YYREEE (reference sequence). The CDR3 is 14 residues long. The V and J ends lost 4 bases and 1 base respectively, with 12 bases between them. CDR3 residues: CASSLRSGSYEQYV. CDR3 DNA: TGTGCCAGCAGCCTACGTTCAGGGTCCTACGAGCAGTACGTC.

V is TRBV19 and J is TRBJ2-5; TRBD2 aligns across 7 bases. With 2 bases clipped from V and 5 bases from J, the junction kept 8 bases outside the gene matches. The CDR3 sequence is 15 residues long. Germline V lookup: CDR1 LNHDA, CDR2 SQIVND (reference sequence). The CDR3 loop reads CASSIREGAFETQYF. The CDR3 coding sequence is TGTGCCAGTAGTATAAGGGAGGGAGCATTTGAGACCCAGTACTTC.

This chain links TRBV28 with TRBJ2-2; TRBD1 agrees at 7 bases. V gave up 6 bases and J gave up 7 bases; unmatched junction bases: 5. The CDR3 extends over 13 amino acids. Looked up from germline, CDR1 is MDHEN and CDR2 is SYDVKM. CDR3 protein: CASRDRLVGELFF. The CDR3 region has the DNA TGTGCCAGCAGGGACAGGCTGGTCGGGGAGCTGTTTTTT.